One and the same sample provided the 25 T cell receptor beta chains below, sequenced in a study of PD-L1 blockade in urothelial cancer. Some clones are missing from TCRdb's copy, which holds only in-frame ones; the method was immunoSEQ multiplex PCR. The sample records some 51,000 clones, 88% being singletons. Indicated time point: peripheral blood 6 weeks after treatment start. The material sequenced was PBMCs, taken around atezolizumab (anti-PD-L1) treatment. Receptors originate from a man aged 55 to 70 with urothelial cancer.

The rearrangement uses TRBV18 and TRBJ2-7; D may be TRBD2 (5 bases). V was cut by 1 base and J by 3 bases, with 10 bases left in between. From germline, CDR1 is KGHSH and CDR2 LQKENI. This CDR3 has 14 residues. CDR3 sequence: CASSPLQAGYEQYF. As DNA, the CDR3 is TGTGCCAGCTCACCACTTCAGGCGGGCTACGAGCAGTACTTC.

This chain joins TRBV7-2 and TRBJ1-1; D possibly corresponds to TRBD1 (5 bases). V was cut by 1 base and J by 10 bases, with 10 bases left in between. The germline V gene encodes CDR1 SGHTA and CDR2 FQGNSA. This CDR3 contains 12 residues. CDR3 in amino acids: CASSLDIGGAFF. CDR3 in DNA: TGTGCCAGCAGCTTAGATATCGGGGGAGCTTTCTTT.

This clone was seen only once. V usage is TRBV14 and J usage is TRBJ2-1; TRBD2 aligns across 11 bases. J lost 7 bases, V lost 4 bases, and 9 bases had no gene match. The CDR3 contains 16 residues. Germline CDR1 is SGHDN and CDR2 is FVKESK. In nucleotides, the CDR3 is TGTGCCAGCAGCCCAGTAGCGGGAGGGAGGGGTAATGAGCAGTTCTTC. This gives the protein CASSPVAGGRGNEQFF.

This rearrangement joins TRBV5-1 to TRBJ2-3; 8 nucleotides match TRBD2. Trimming cost V 4 bases and J 2 bases; bases outside gene matches: 3. This CDR3 region has 14 residues. Germline lookup yields CDR1 SGHRS and CDR2 YFSETQ. The CDR3 loop is CASSPGGPTDTQYF. CDR3 nucleotides: TGCGCCAGCAGCCCGGGGGGGCCCACAGATACGCAGTATTTT.

The rearrangement links TRBV6-1 to TRBJ2-7; 7 bases fit TRBD2. Trimming took 7 bases from V and 4 from J; bases not matched to a gene: 13. The germline V gene encodes CDR1 MNHNS and CDR2 SASEGT. CDR3 length equals 15 residues. As DNA, the CDR3 is TGTGCCAGCACCAGAGCGGGACCTAGAGGGTACGAGCAGTACTTC. Amino acid sequence: CASTRAGPRGYEQYF.

This clone has just one count. The chain recombines TRBV28 with TRBJ2-3; the match to TRBD2 covers 8 bases. The CDR3 spans 12 residues. The germline CDR1 and CDR2 sequences are MDHEN and SYDVKM. The CDR3 nucleotides are TGTTCGGGGGGGGCACCCACAGATACGCAGTATTTT. Its protein product is CSGGAPTDTQYF.

The chain carries TRBV5-5 and TRBJ2-1; no clear D gene. CDR3 length: 15 amino acids. The germline gives CDR1 SGHKS, CDR2 YYEKEE (reference sequence). The germline V and J ends were trimmed by 7 bases and 0 bases, with 14 bases remaining between them. The CDR3 region has the DNA TGTGCCAGCGGATTTGACTGGAGCTCCTACAATGAGCAGTTCTTC. The encoded protein is CASGFDWSSYNEQFF.

The rearrangement joins TRBV5-1 to TRBJ1-4; 7 bases are a match to TRBD1. V lost 1 base to trimming and J lost 3 bases; unmatched junction nucleotides: 3. CDR1 and CDR2 from the germline V gene are SGHRS and YFSETQ. This CDR3 contains 15 residues. CDR3 loop: CASSLIQGANEKLFF. The CDR3 DNA reads as TGCGCCAGCAGCTTGATTCAGGGGGCTAATGAAAAACTGTTTTTT.

The J gene is TRBJ1-1, the V gene TRBV5-4; D is undetermined. Germline V lookup: CDR1 SGHNT, CDR2 YYREEE (reference sequence). The CDR3 consists of 14 residues. The V gene lost 2 bases and the J gene lost 2 bases, with 10 bases spanning the gap. DNA of the CDR3: TGTGCCAGCAGCTTAGGCGCAGGAAACACTGAAGCTTTCTTT. This gives the protein CASSLGAGNTEAFF.

V is TRBV5-4 and J is TRBJ1-2; 10 positions agree with TRBD1. The V gene's germline CDR1 is SGHNT and CDR2 YYREEE (reference sequence). This CDR3 is built from 14 residues. Trimming took 4 bases from V and 8 from J; bases not matched to a gene: 8. In nucleotides, the CDR3 is TGTGCCAGCAGCCCAGGGACAGGGGACTGGGGCTACACCTTC. Translation: CASSPGTGDWGYTF.

The chain joins TRBV11-3 to TRBJ2-2; 11 bases agree with TRBD2. Germline assignment: CDR1 SGHNT and CDR2 YENEEA. The J segment lost 1 base and the V segment lost 5 bases, leaving 3 bases of the junction unmatched. The CDR3 spans 16 residues. The CDR3 DNA is TGTGCCAGCAGCGCGGGACTAGCGGAGAACACCGGGGAGCTGTTTTTT. It yields the protein CASSAGLAENTGELFF. Full variable domain (remainder filled in from reference TRBV11-3 and TRBJ2-2): EAGVVQSPRYKIIEKKQPVAFWCNPISGHNTLYWYLQNLGQGPELLIRYENEEAVDDSQLPKDRFSAERLKGVDSTLKIQPAELGDSAVYLCASSAGLAENTGELFFGEGSRLTVL.

J is TRBJ2-5 and V is TRBV7-2, with 8 bases aligning to TRBD1. Per germline, CDR1 SGHTA and CDR2 FQGNSA. V was pared by 5 bases and J by 7 bases, with 9 bases of the junction left unmatched. There are 14 residues in the CDR3. Written as DNA, the CDR3 is TGTGCCAGCAGCCCGACAAACGGACAGGGGACCCAGTACTTC. It encodes CASSPTNGQGTQYF.

The chain employs TRBV5-4 and TRBJ1-3; 8 bases map to TRBD1. This CDR3 spans 16 amino acids. V trimming: 4 bases; J trimming: 0 bases; junction bases outside the gene matches: 6. Germline CDR1 is SGHNT and CDR2 is YYREEE (reference sequence). The CDR3 DNA reads as TGTGCCAGCAGCGTGGGGACAGGCCCCTCTGGAAACACCATATATTTT. As protein: CASSVGTGPSGNTIYF.

The CDR3 bases are TGTGCCAGCAGTGTCCCGGGAGCCCGCACAGATACGCAGTATTTT. Its protein product is CASSVPGARTDTQYF. The gene calls are TRBV28 and TRBJ2-3; possible D gene TRBD2, 6 bases. The CDR3 loop spans 15 amino acids. V dropped 5 bases and J dropped 1 base, with 13 bases sitting between them. Germline lookup yields CDR1 MDHEN and CDR2 SYDVKM.

This CDR3 reads CASSRTRGNQETQYF. The CDR3 DNA is TGTGCCAGCAGCCGTACGCGGGGAAACCAAGAGACCCAGTACTTC. This rearrangement joins TRBV7-2 to TRBJ2-5; TRBD2 is a possible D gene (6 bases). The CDR3 contains 15 residues. V was cut by 5 bases and J by 0 bases, with 13 bases left in between. The germline V gene has CDR1 SGHTA and CDR2 FQGNSA.

The V gene is TRBV19, the J gene TRBJ1-2; TRBD1 matches 7 bases. The CDR3 sequence is 14 residues long. V lost 4 bases to trimming and J lost 8 bases; unmatched junction nucleotides: 10. CDR1 and CDR2 from the germline V gene are LNHDA and SQIVND (reference sequence). As DNA, the CDR3 is TGTGCCAGTAGTACCTCGGACAGGTCTACGGGCTACACCTTC. This gives the protein CASSTSDRSTGYTF.

The chain employs TRBV19 and TRBJ1-5; 8 nucleotides line up with TRBD1. Trimming at V came to 7 bases and at J to 1 base, leaving 6 bases not matched to a gene. In germline, CDR1 is LNHDA, CDR2 SQIVND (reference sequence). The CDR3 has 15 residues. CDR3: CASIQGARSNQPQHF. The CDR3 DNA reads as TGTGCCAGTATCCAGGGGGCGAGGAGCAATCAGCCCCAGCATTTT.

This sequence joins TRBV9 and TRBJ1-5; TRBD1 matches at 11 bases. Germline V gives CDR1 SGDLS, CDR2 YYNGEE. V gave up 3 bases and J gave up 11 bases; unmatched junction bases: 10. The CDR3 consists of 15 residues. CDR3 protein: CASSARGQGGEAQHF. The CDR3 nucleotides read TGTGCCAGCAGCGCCCGGGGACAGGGGGGAGAGGCCCAGCATTTT.

The chain is built from TRBV19 and TRBJ2-2; 9 bases are a match to TRBD2. From germline, CDR1 is LNHDA and CDR2 SQIVND (reference sequence). Trimming removed 9 bases from V and 4 bases from J; junction bases left unmatched: 6. This CDR3 has 14 amino acids. Here the CDR3 reads CASAREGRTGELFF. The DNA for the CDR3 is TGTGCCAGCGCGCGGGAGGGCCGCACCGGGGAGCTGTTTTTT.

The V and J genes are TRBV5-8 and TRBJ1-5; D may be TRBD1 (5 bases). The CDR3 covers 15 residues. The germline CDR1 and CDR2 sequences are SGHTS and YDEGEE. The V end was cut by 0 bases, the J end by 0 bases, with 7 bases between. CDR3 sequence reads: CASSLEGVSNQPQHF. CDR3 coding DNA: TGTGCCAGCAGCTTGGAAGGGGTTAGCAATCAGCCCCAGCATTTT.

The chain uses TRBV21-1 and TRBJ1-2; the table assigns TRBD1, which was not confirmed against the DNA. TRBV21-1 is a pseudogene segment. This CDR3 is built from 17 residues. The CDR3 is CASITSTGGQGTYGYTF. The CDR3 coding sequence is TGTGCCAGCATTACTTCGACCGGGGGACAGGGAACCTATGGCTACACCTTC.

The chain recombines TRBV4-1 with TRBJ2-7, with D maybe TRBD2 (5 bases). The V end was cut by 0 bases, the J end by 2 bases, with 14 bases between. Germline loops: CDR1 MGHRA, CDR2 YSYEKL. This CDR3 has 16 residues. The DNA of the CDR3 is TGCGCCAGCAGCCAAGATGTGTCTAGCAGGCCCTACGAGCAGTACTTC. Its translation is CASSQDVSSRPYEQYF.

The chain is built from TRBV6-6 and TRBJ2-3, with 7 nucleotides matching TRBD2. The junction had 3 bases not matched to a gene; V was cut back by 0 bases and J by 0 bases. The CDR3 runs 16 residues. Germline CDR1 and CDR2: MNHNY and SVGAGI (reference sequence). In nucleotides, the CDR3 is TGTGCCAGCAGTTACTCGAATAGCGGGAGCACAGATACGCAGTATTTT. Translated: CASSYSNSGSTDTQYF.

The chain combines TRBV4-1 with TRBJ2-7; 9 positions match TRBD2. This CDR3 spans 15 amino acids. V trimming: 3 bases; J trimming: 2 bases; junction bases outside the gene matches: 5. Germline-derived CDR1 and CDR2 are MGHRA and YSYEKL. CDR3 sequence (DNA): TGCGCCAGCAGCCAGGGACTAGCAAAAACCTACGAGCAGTACTTC. This gives the protein CASSQGLAKTYEQYF.

The chain employs TRBV4-1 and TRBJ2-3; TRBD2 might be the D (6 bases). The CDR3 is made up of 18 amino acids. In germline, CDR1 is MGHRA, CDR2 YSYEKL. Trimming left V 0 bases short and J 1 base short, with 17 bases between. The CDR3 DNA reads TGCGCCAGCAGCCAAGATCCCCCACGGGGGAGCGGCACAGATACGCAGTATTTT. Encoded protein: CASSQDPPRGSGTDTQYF.